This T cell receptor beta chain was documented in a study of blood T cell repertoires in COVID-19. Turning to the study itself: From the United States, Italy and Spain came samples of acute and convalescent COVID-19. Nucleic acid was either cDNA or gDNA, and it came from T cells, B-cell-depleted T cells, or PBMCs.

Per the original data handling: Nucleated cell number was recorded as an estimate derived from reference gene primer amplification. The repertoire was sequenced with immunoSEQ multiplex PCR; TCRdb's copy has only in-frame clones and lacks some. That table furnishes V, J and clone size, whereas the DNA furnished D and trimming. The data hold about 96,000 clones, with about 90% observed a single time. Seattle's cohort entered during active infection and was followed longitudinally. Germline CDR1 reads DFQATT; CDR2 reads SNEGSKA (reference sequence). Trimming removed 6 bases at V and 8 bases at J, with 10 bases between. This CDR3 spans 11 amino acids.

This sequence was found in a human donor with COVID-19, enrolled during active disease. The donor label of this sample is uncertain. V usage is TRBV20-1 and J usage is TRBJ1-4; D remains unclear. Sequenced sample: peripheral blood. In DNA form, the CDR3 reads TGCAGTGCCGTCTGGCGGGAAAAACTGTTTTTT. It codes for CSAVWREKLFF.